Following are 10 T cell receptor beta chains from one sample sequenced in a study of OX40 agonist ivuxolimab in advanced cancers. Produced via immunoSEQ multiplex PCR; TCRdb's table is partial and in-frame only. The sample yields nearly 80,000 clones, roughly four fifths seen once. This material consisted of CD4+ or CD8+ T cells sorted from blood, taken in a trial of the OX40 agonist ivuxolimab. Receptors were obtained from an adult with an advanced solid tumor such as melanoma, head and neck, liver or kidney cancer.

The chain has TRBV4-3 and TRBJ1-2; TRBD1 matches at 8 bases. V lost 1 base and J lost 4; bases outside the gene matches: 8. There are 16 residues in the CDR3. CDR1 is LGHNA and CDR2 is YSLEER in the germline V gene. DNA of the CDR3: TGCGCCAGCAGCCAAGCGACAGGGGCCCTGGGCTATGGCTACACCTTC. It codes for CASSQATGALGYGYTF.

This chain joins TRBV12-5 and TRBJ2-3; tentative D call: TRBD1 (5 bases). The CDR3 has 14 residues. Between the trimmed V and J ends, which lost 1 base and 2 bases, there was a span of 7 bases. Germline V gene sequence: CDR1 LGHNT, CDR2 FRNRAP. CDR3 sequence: CASGLDRITDTQYF. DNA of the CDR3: TGTGCTAGTGGTTTGGACAGGATCACAGATACGCAGTATTTT.

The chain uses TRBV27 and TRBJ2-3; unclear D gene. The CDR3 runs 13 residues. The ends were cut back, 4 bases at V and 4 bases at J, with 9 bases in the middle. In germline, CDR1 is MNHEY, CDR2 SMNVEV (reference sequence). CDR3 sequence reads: CASSSWESDTQYF. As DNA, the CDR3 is TGTGCCAGCAGTTCTTGGGAATCAGATACGCAGTATTTT.

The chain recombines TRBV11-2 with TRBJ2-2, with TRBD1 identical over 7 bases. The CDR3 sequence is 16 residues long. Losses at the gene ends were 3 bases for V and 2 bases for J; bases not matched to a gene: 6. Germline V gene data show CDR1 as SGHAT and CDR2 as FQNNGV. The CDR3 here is CASSFSGTANTGELFF. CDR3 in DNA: TGTGCCAGCAGCTTTTCCGGGACAGCTAACACCGGGGAGCTGTTTTTT.

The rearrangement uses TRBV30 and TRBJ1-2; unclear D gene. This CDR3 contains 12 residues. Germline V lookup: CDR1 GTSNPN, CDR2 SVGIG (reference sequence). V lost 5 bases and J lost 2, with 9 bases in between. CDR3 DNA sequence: TGTGCCTGGGACGGAGGGAACTATGGCTACACCTTC. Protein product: CAWDGGNYGYTF.

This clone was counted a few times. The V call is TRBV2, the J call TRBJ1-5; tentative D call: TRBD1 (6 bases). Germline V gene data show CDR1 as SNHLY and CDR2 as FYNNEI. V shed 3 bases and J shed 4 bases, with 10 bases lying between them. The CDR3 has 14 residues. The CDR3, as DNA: TGTGCCAGCAGTGATGGACAGATTAATCAGCCCCAGCATTTT. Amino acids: CASSDGQINQPQHF. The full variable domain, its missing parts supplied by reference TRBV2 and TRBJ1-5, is EPEVTQTPSHQVTQMGQEVILRCVPISNHLYFYWYRQILGQKVEFLVSFYNNEISEKSEIFDDQFSVERPDGSNFTLKIRSTKLEDSAMYFCASSDGQINQPQHFGDGTRLSIL.

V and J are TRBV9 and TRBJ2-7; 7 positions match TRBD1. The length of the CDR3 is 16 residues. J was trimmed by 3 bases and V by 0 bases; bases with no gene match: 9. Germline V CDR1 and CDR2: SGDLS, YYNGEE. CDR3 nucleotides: TGTGCCAGCAGCGTAGGCCGGGACAGCGAATTCTACGAGCAGTACTTC. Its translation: CASSVGRDSEFYEQYF.

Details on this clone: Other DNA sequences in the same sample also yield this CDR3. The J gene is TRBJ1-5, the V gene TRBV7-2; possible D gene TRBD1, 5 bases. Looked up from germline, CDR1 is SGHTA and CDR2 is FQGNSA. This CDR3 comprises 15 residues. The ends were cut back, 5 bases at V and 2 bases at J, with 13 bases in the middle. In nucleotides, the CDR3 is TGTGCCAGCAGCCCGAAGGGGAATGGCAATCAGCCCCAGCATTTT. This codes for CASSPKGNGNQPQHF.

The CDR3: CAIEDRGQDTQYF. The CDR3 DNA follows: TGTGCCATCGAGGACAGGGGGCAAGATACGCAGTATTTT. The chain combines TRBV10-3 with TRBJ2-3; 11 bases match TRBD1. The CDR3 consists of 13 residues. CDR1 and CDR2 from the germline V gene are ENHRY and SYGVKD. Germline trimming cut 8 bases from V and 5 bases from J; bases unmatched to any gene: 3.

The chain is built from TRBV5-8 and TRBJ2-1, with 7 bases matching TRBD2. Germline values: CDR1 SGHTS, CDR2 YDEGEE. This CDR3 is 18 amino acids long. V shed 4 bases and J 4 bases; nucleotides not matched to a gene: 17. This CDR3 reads CASSPTWSGAAGYNEQFF. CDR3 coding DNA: TGTGCCAGCAGCCCCACCTGGAGCGGGGCCGCGGGGTACAATGAGCAGTTCTTC.